Presented here are 5 T cell receptor beta chains from one specimen sequenced in a study of shared clonotypes between healthy human individuals. Only in-frame clones appear in the TCRdb table, and some are missing; sequencing was by immunoSEQ multiplex PCR. The top ten clones hold under 0.15% of a sample with roughly 2.5 million clones, roughly nine tenths of them seen once. Material: naive CD4+ T cells sorted from blood. Subset reported: CD45RA+ positively selected. The source of these receptors is a young man in good health.

V is TRBV27 and J is TRBJ1-5, with D unclear. With 0 bases removed from V and 6 bases from J, the gap between germline ends came to 9 bases. Germline loops: CDR1 MNHEY, CDR2 SMNVEV (reference sequence). CDR3 length equals 14 residues. In nucleotides, the CDR3 is TGTGCCAGCAGTTTATCTGGTAGGGCTCAGCCCCAGCATTTT. Its protein product is CASSLSGRAQPQHF.

The V gene is TRBV18, the J gene TRBJ2-4, with D hard to call. The V end was cut by 3 bases, the J end by 0 bases, with 6 bases between. Germline values: CDR1 KGHSH, CDR2 LQKENI. This CDR3 spans 14 amino acids. CDR3 DNA sequence: TGTGCCAGCTCACCCCCGGGAGCCAAAAACATTCAGTACTTC. Its protein is CASSPPGAKNIQYF.

This chain joins TRBV7-9 and TRBJ1-5; D is possibly TRBD1 (6 bases). Germline V gene data show CDR1 as SEHNR and CDR2 as FQNEAQ (reference sequence). CDR3 size: 13 residues. V gave up 5 bases and J gave up 9 bases, with 14 bases separating them. CDR3 DNA: TGTGCCAGCAGCGCATCTACAGGGACGCCCCAGCATTTT. Translated, it gives CASSASTGTPQHF.

This clone has only one observation. This sample also contains other DNA sequences that code for the same CDR3. J is TRBJ1-1 and V is TRBV25-1; D is ambiguous. This CDR3 contains 14 residues. With 2 bases removed from V and 0 bases from J, the gap between germline ends came to 7 bases. CDR1 and CDR2 from the germline V gene are MGHDK and SYGVNS. The CDR3, as DNA: TGTGCCAGCAGTGAAGTGGGGTTGAACACTGAAGCTTTCTTT. It is translated as CASSEVGLNTEAFF.

Notes on this clone: With a much larger clone just one base away, this may be a read error. The sample contains more than one DNA sequence encoding this CDR3. This sequence joins TRBV11-2 and TRBJ2-7, with D hard to call. The germline V gene has CDR1 SGHAT and CDR2 FQNNGV. Trimming stripped 5 bases from V and 1 base from J, with 3 bases between. There are 11 residues in the CDR3. CDR3 loop: CASSASYEQYF. The CDR3 DNA sequence: TGTGCCAGCAGCGCGTCCTACGAGCAGTACTTC.